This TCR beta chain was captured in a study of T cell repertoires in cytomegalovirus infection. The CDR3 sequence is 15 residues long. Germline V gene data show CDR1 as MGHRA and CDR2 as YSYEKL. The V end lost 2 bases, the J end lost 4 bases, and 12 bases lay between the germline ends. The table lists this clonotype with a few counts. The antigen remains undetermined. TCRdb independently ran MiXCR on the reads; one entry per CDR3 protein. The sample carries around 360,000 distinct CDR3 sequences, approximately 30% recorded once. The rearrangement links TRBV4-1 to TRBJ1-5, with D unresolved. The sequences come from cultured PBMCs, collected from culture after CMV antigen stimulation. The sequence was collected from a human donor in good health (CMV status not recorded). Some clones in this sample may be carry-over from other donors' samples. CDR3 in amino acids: CASSQTIGRNQPQHF. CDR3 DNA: TGCGCCAGCAGCCAAACCATTGGTAGGAATCAGCCCCAGCATTTT.